This TCR beta chain was sequenced during a study of T-cell reconstitution after alpha-beta-depleted transplantation in children. Preparing the TCRbeta library involved the use of unique molecular identifiers. Each CDR3 protein is one row after TCRdb ran MiXCR on the PCR reads. The sample has approximately 430,000 distinct CDR3 sequences, around 15% seen once; the top ten hold under 30%. The germline gives CDR1 SEHNR, CDR2 FQNEAQ (reference sequence). V was clipped by 8 bases and J by 5 bases, with 21 bases between them. The CDR3 sequence is 15 residues long. The sample consisted of PBMCs, mostly from graft donor cells, taken 360 days after TCRalphabeta/CD19-depleted stem cell transplant. This TCR came from a boy younger than two who had a stem cell transplant for Wiskott-Aldrich syndrome, so the T cells may come from the graft donor. V and J are TRBV7-9 and TRBJ1-1, with a possible D match to TRBD1 (6 bases). The DNA of the CDR3 is TGTGCCAGCGGCGCTGGGCAGGGGTCAGAGACTGAAGCTTTCTTT. This gives the protein CASGAGQGSETEAFF.